The 6 T cell receptor beta chains in this list originate from one sample, sequenced in a study of cytomegalovirus exposure and HLA in healthy donors. Primers included in the PCR were 60 Vbeta and 13 Jbeta primers. Assay: immunoSEQ multiplex PCR; the TCRdb copy retains only in-frame clones and omits some. With roughly 55,000 clones in the sample, the ten largest clones hold 9.5% to 11%. Material: PBMCs. The receptors shown here come from a woman aged 50 to 65 in good health and CMV-seropositive.

This sequence joins TRBV10-2 and TRBJ1-1, with unresolved D. Per the germline V gene, CDR1 is WSHSY and CDR2 is SAAADI. V lost 4 bases, J lost 8 bases, and 8 bases lay in between. The CDR3 sequence is 11 residues long. CDR3 sequence: CASSGIREAFF. For the CDR3, the DNA is TGCGCCAGCAGTGGTATCAGGGAAGCTTTCTTT.

The rearrangement joins TRBV4-3 to TRBJ2-6, with D unresolved. V shed 0 bases and J shed 2 bases, with 8 bases lying between them. CDR1 and CDR2 from the germline V gene are LGHNA and YSLEER. This CDR3 comprises 16 residues. The CDR3 coding sequence is TGCGCCAGCAGCCAAGATTCAGGAACTGGGGCCAACGTCCTGACTTTC. It yields the protein CASSQDSGTGANVLTF.

The chain carries TRBV2 and TRBJ2-5; tentatively, D is TRBD1 (6 bases). From germline, CDR1 is SNHLY and CDR2 FYNNEI. The V end lost 6 bases, the J end lost 1 base, and 18 bases lay between the germline ends. This CDR3 is 16 amino acids long. In nucleotides, the CDR3 is TGTGCCAGCAGCCCCGGGCAGGTGGGGGCCCAAGAGACCCAGTACTTC. It yields the protein CASSPGQVGAQETQYF.

Regarding this clone: Other DNA sequences within the sample encode an identical CDR3. The chain joins TRBV18 to TRBJ1-1; TRBD1 matches 9 bases. The CDR3 length is 15 residues. The V gene's germline CDR1 is KGHSH and CDR2 LQKENI. The J segment lost 2 bases and the V segment lost 3 bases, leaving 4 bases of the junction unmatched. CDR3 in DNA: TGTGCCAGCTCACCGGGACAGGGAGCAAACACTGAAGCTTTCTTT. This sequence encodes CASSPGQGANTEAFF. The variable domain in full, with the rest retrieved from reference TRBV18 and TRBJ1-1, is NAGVMQNPRHLVRRRGQEARLRCSPMKGHSHVYWYRQLPEEGLKFMVYLQKENIIDESGMPKERFSAEFPKEGPSILRIQQVVRGDSAAYFCASSPGQGANTEAFFGQGTRLTVV.

V is TRBV28 and J is TRBJ2-7; weak D call: TRBD2 (5 bases). Germline V gene sequence: CDR1 MDHEN, CDR2 SYDVKM. Deletions cut 5 bases from V and 6 bases from J, with 17 bases between. The CDR3 runs to 14 residues. CDR3 DNA: TGTGCCAGCAGTCCAGCCGAGGGTTTCCGCGAGCAGTACTTC. It codes for CASSPAEGFREQYF.

The chain employs TRBV7-6 and TRBJ1-1, with D possibly TRBD1 on 5 matching bases. The ends were cut back, 5 bases at V and 1 base at J, with 8 bases in the middle. Germline V gives CDR1 SGHVS, CDR2 FNYEAQ. The CDR3 spans 13 residues. CDR3 in DNA: TGTGCCAGCAGCGAAGACAGGAACACTGAAGCTTTCTTT. Translation gives CASSEDRNTEAFF.